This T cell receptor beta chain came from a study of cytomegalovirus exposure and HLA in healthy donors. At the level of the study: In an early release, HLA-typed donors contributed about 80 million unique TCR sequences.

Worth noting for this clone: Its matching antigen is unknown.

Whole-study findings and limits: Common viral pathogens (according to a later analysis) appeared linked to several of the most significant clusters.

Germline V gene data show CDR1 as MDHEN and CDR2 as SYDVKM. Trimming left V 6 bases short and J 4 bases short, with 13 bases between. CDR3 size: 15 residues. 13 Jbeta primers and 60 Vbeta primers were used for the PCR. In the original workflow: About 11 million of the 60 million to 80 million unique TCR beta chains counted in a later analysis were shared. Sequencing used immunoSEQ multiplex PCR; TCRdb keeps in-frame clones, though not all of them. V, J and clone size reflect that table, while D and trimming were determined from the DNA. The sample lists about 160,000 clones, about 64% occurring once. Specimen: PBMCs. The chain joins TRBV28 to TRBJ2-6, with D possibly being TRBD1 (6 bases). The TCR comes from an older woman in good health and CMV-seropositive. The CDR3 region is CASRTQGSGANVLTF. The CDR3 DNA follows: TGTGCCAGCAGAACCCAGGGGAGCGGGGCCAACGTCCTGACTTTC. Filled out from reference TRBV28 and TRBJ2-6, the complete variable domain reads DVKVTQSSRYLVKRTGEKVFLECVQDMDHENMFWYRQDPGLGLRLIYFSYDVKMKEKGDIPEGYSVSREKKERFSLILESASTNQTSMYLCASRTQGSGANVLTFGAGSRLTVL.